Here is one T cell receptor beta chain with its context. The data were taken from a study of blood T cell repertoires in COVID-19. Study at large: Some COVID-19 samples were acute and others convalescent; all came from the United States, Italy and Spain. The cDNA or gDNA used as material had been derived from T cells, B-cell-depleted T cells, or PBMCs.

The germline V gene has CDR1 SGHTA and CDR2 FQGNSA. V lost 5 bases, J lost 1 base, and 14 bases lay in between. CDR3 size: 15 residues. As processed by the authors: It was from reference gene primer amplification that nucleated cell counts were estimated. Data came from immunoSEQ multiplex PCR; TCRdb stores just in-frame clones and leaves some out. V and J calls and clone size are as listed in that table; D and trimming were resolved from the DNA. The repertoire includes around 250,000 clones, under 90% of them detected once, and around 9.2% sits in the top ten. The TCR was taken from a human donor in a cohort sampled during active COVID-19. Sequencing was carried out using peripheral blood. The chain is built from TRBV7-2 and TRBJ1-1; D might be TRBD1 (6 bases). CDR3 in DNA: TGTGCCAGCAGCCCCATGGGACACCCGAACACTGAAGCTTTCTTT. It specifies CASSPMGHPNTEAFF.